This record covers a single T cell receptor beta chain. The CDR3 is 13 amino acids. The germline CDR1 and CDR2 sequences are MDHEN and SYDVKM. These data belong to a study of human CD8 memory T cell subsets. UMI-labeled 5' RACE yielded the TCR beta libraries. TCRdb derives one entry per CDR3 protein from the 5' RACE reads, leaving out DNA. The sample table includes over 3,500 distinct CDR3 sequences. Sequenced material: CD8+ effector memory T cells (TEM) sorted from PBMCs. Subset in this sample: effector memory CD8 T cells, CCR7- CD45RO+ CD95+. This clonotype was obtained from a human donor in good health. The chain uses TRBV28 and TRBJ1-5; TCRdb lists TRBD1, though no DNA is available to test this call. CDR3 loop: CASSPGINQPQHF.